These T cell receptor beta chains were read from a single sample in a study of T cell responses to AZD1222 COVID-19 vaccine. The protocol was immunoSEQ multiplex PCR, while the TCRdb copy is restricted to in-frame clones and leaves out a portion. This table holds about 93,000 clones, roughly 86% found once. The source material was peripheral blood, sampled on day 0 of MenACWY control vaccination. The receptors come from an adult in good health. CDR3s include the opening cysteine and the closing phenylalanine or tryptophan. A D gene is named only where the DNA matches it firmly. Clone size is given for some rows only: seen once, a few or many times, or a class if the clone is expanded.

d_call j_call v_call clone_size cdr3_aa cdr3_nt
- TRBJ2-1 TRBV5-6 - CASSFWGGRLYNEQFF TGTGCCAGCAGTTTCTGGGGGGGCCGTCTTTACAATGAGCAGTTCTTC
TRBD1 TRBJ1-2 TRBV14 - CARMPGQGVNGYTF TGTGCCAGAATGCCGGGACAGGGGGTCAATGGCTACACCTTC
- TRBJ1-1 TRBV12-3/TRBV12-4 once CASSYRGTAFF TGTGCCAGCAGTTATCGAGGTACAGCTTTCTTT
- TRBJ2-2 TRBV4-3 - CASSHGQNTGELFF TGCGCCAGCAGCCACGGACAGAACACCGGGGAGCTGTTTTTT
- TRBJ2-7 TRBV4-1 - CASSQDSRSSYEQYF TGCGCCAGCAGCCAAGACAGCAGGAGCTCCTACGAGCAGTACTTC
TRBD1 TRBJ2-7 TRBV18 - CASSTGTGVREQYF TGTGCCAGCTCAACCGGGACAGGGGTCCGCGAGCAGTACTTC
- TRBJ2-5 TRBV7-9 - CASSLVGGETQYF TGTGCCAGCAGCTTAGTGGGTGGCGAGACCCAGTACTTC
- TRBJ2-5 TRBV5-1 - CASSLSRGQETQYF TGCGCCAGCAGCTTGAGCCGGGGGCAAGAGACCCAGTACTTC
- TRBJ1-5 TRBV12-3/TRBV12-4 - CASSLMAGQPQHF TGTGCCAGCAGCCTAATGGCAGGGCAGCCCCAGCATTTT
- TRBJ1-1 TRBV5-1 - CASSLQDEAFF TGCGCCAGCAGCTTGCAAGATGAAGCTTTCTTT
TRBD1 TRBJ1-2 TRBV24-1 few CATSDSPGQGGYGYTF TGTGCCACCAGTGATTCACCCGGACAGGGGGGCTATGGCTACACCTTC
- TRBJ1-5 TRBV5-4 - CASSLDPSQPQHF TGTGCCAGCAGCTTGGATCCGTCTCAGCCCCAGCATTTT
- TRBJ2-5 TRBV9 - CASSAGSLQETQYF TGTGCCAGCAGCGCGGGTAGCCTCCAAGAGACCCAGTACTTC